This T cell receptor beta chain was found in a study of blood T cell repertoires in COVID-19. This CDR3 contains 13 residues. V lost 2 bases, J lost 3 bases, and 0 bases stayed unmatched. The V gene's germline CDR1 is LGHDT and CDR2 YNNKEL (reference sequence). This clone was seen more than once but under ten times. Profiled with immunoSEQ multiplex PCR; TCRdb holds only in-frame clones, not every one. The sample yields 340,000 or so clones, over 70% seen once. Sequenced material: peripheral blood. J is TRBJ1-1 and V is TRBV3-1 (or the pseudogene TRBV3-2); 7 bases fit TRBD1. The receptor was isolated from a young man with active or convalescent COVID-19. Written as DNA, the CDR3 is TGTGCCAGCAGCCAAACAGGGGACACTGAAGCTTTCTTT. It is translated as CASSQTGDTEAFF.